The clone carrying this TCR beta chain was detected only a few times. PCR was performed a second time for about 7 to 11 cycles using a sample-barcoded 5' primer and a J-beta primer mix. One entry per CDR3 protein, called by TCRdb with MiXCR from the 5' RACE reads. The sample holds roughly 1,700,000 distinct CDR3 sequences, approximately 28% seen once. This record belongs to a study of blood T cells in healthy people across ages. The CDR3 contains 14 residues. The germline V and J ends were trimmed by 7 bases and 8 bases, with 18 bases remaining between them. Germline lookup yields CDR1 SNHLY and CDR2 FYNNEI.

The specimen was blood. The chain joins TRBV2 to TRBJ2-1, with a possible D match to TRBD2 (7 bases). The TCR sequence derives from a woman in her 30s in good health. CDR3 sequence (DNA): TGTGCCAGCACTTTGACTAGGGGGGGCCATGAGCAGTTCTTC. Translation: CASTLTRGGHEQFF.